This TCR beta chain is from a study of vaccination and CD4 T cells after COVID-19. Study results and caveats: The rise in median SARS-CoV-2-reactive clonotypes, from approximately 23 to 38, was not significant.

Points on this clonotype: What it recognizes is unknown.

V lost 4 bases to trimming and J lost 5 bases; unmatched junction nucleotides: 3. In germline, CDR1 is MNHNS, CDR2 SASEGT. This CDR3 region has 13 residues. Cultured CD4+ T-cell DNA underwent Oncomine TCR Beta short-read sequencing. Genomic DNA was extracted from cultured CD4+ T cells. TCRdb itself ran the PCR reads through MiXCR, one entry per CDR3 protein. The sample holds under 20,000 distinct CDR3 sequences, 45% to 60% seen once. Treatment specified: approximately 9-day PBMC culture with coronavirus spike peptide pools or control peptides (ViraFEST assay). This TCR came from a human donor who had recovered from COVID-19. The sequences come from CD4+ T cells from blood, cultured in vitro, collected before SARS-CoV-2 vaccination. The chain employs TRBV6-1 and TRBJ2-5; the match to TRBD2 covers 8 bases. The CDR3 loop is CASSAPGGETQYF. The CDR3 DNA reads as TGTGCCAGCAGTGCGCCGGGAGGGGAGACCCAGTACTTC.